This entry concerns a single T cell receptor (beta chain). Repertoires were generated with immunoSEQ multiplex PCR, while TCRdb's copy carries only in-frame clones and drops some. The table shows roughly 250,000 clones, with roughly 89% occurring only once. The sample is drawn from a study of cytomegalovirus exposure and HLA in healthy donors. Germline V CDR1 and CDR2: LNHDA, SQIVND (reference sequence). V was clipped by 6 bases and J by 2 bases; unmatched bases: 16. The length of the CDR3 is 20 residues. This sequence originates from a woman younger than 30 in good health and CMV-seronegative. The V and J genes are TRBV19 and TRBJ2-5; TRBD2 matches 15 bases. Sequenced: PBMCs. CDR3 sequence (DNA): TGTGCCAGTAGCGACTTCCCCGGACTAGCGGGGGGGGTCTCTCAAGAGACCCAGTACTTC. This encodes CASSDFPGLAGGVSQETQYF.